This TCR beta chain stems from a study of OX40 agonist ivuxolimab in advanced cancers. On this clone: Antigen specificity is unknown.

The data were produced by immunoSEQ multiplex PCR, yet TCRdb's version contains in-frame clones alone and is incomplete. This table holds 30,000 to 40,000 clones, 65% to 85% found once. Germline values: CDR1 MGHRA, CDR2 YSYEKL. The CDR3 is 16 amino acids. J lost 3 bases, V lost 2 bases, and 8 bases had no gene match. Study-level results: Normalized T-cell clonal expansion was also low in some nonresponders. Circulating CD4+ and CD8+ T cells showed clonal expansion by week 6 at 0.1 to 3.0 mg/kg.

This sequence was found in an adult with an advanced solid tumor such as melanoma, head and neck, liver or kidney cancer. This material consisted of CD4+ or CD8+ T cells sorted from blood, taken in a trial of the OX40 agonist ivuxolimab. The rearrangement joins TRBV4-1 to TRBJ2-7; 9 bases line up with TRBD2. CDR3 region: CASSQSVTSGFYEQYF. The CDR3, as DNA: TGCGCCAGCAGCCAATCGGTCACTAGCGGGTTCTACGAGCAGTACTTC.